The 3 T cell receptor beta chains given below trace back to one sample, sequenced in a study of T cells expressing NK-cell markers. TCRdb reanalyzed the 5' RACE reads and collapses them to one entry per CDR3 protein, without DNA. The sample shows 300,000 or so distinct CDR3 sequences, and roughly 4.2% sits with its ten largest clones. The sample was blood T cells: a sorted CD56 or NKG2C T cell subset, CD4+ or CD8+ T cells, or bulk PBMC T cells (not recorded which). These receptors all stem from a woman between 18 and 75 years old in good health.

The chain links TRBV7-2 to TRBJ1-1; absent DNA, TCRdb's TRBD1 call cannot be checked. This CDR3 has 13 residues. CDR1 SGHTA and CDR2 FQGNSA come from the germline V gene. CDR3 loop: CASSFRQGVEAFF.

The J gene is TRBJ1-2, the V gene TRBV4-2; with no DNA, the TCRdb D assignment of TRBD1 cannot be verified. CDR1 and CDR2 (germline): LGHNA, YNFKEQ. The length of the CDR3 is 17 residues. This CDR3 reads CASSQDPRDSVPNGYTF.

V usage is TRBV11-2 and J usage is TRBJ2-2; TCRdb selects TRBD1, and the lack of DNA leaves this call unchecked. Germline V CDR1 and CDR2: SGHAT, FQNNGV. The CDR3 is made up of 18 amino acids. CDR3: CASSPTGPGQGNTGELFF.